This TCR beta chain was documented in a study of cytomegalovirus exposure and HLA in healthy donors. Per germline, CDR1 MDHEN and CDR2 SYDVKM. Including both end residues, the CDR3 is 16 amino acids long. Findings and caveats of the study: DRB1 had the most TCR associations and HLA-C the fewest, a later analysis found, with rates varying by HLA locus. Solely CMV serostatus was available to characterize immune exposure. Later work found most CMV-associated TCR beta chains apparently HLA-restricted. In a later analysis, TCR beta V- and J-gene trimming showed a link to a missense DCLRE1C variant.

Concerning this clone itself: Its matching antigen is unknown. The DNA is omitted, as the CDR3 cannot be located on it reliably, and the CDR3 follows TCRdb's listing.

The PCR contained 60 Vbeta and 13 Jbeta primers. Libraries were prepared by immunoSEQ multiplex PCR; TCRdb keeps only in-frame clonotypes and omits some of them. Of 120,000 or so clones listed, 83% are singletons. The specimen sequenced was PBMCs. The source is a young man in good health and CMV-seropositive. This chain links TRBV28 with TRBJ2-7; the D segment call TRBD1 is taken from the table without a DNA check. CDR3 amino acids: CASSSSGQGSPYEQYF.